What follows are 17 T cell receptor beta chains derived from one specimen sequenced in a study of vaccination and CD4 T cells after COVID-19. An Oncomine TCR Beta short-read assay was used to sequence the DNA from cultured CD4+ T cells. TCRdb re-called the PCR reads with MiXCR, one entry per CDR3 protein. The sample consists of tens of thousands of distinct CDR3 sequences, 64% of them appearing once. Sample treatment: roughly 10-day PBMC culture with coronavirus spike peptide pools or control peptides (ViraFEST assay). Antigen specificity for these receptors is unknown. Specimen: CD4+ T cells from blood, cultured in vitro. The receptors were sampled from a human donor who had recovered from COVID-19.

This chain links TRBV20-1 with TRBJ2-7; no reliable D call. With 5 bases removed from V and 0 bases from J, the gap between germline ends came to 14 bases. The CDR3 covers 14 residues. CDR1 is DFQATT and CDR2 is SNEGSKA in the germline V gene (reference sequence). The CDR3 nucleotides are TGCAGTGCTCGGACCGGACGGACCTCCTACGAGCAGTACTTC. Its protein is CSARTGRTSYEQYF.

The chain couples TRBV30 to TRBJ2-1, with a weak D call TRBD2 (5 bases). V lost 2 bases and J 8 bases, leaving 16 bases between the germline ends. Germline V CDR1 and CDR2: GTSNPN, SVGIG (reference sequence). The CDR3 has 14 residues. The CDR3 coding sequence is TGTGCCTGGAGTTTCCGTCTGCGGGTCTATGAGCAGTTCTTC. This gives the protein CAWSFRLRVYEQFF.

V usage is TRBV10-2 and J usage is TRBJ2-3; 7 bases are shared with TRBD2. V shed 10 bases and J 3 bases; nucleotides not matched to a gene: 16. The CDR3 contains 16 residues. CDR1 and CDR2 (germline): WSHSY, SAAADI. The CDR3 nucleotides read TGCGCCACCCGGGGGTCGGCAGCGGGGCCTACAGATACGCAGTATTTT. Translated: CATRGSAAGPTDTQYF.

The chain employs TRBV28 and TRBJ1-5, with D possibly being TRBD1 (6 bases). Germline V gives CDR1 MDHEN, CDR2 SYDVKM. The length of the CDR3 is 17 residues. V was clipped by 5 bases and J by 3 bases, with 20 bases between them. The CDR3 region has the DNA TGTGCCAGCAGTGTGACGGGAACAGGGAGACTCAATCAGCCCCAGCATTTT. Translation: CASSVTGTGRLNQPQHF.

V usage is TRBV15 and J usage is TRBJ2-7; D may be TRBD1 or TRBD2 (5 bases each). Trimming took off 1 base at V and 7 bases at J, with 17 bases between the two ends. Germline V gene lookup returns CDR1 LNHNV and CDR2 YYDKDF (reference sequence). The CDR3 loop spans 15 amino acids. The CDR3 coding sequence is TGTGCCACCAGCAGAGTAGGAGTCGGGGCTGGGGAGCAGTACTTC. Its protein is CATSRVGVGAGEQYF.

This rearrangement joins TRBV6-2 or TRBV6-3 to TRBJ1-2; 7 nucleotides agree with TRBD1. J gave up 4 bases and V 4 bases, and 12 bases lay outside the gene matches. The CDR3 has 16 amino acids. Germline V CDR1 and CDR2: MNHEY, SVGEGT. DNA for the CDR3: TGTGCCAGCAGTTCCCCACCGGGACAGCAATCCTATGGCTACACCTTC. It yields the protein CASSSPPGQQSYGYTF.

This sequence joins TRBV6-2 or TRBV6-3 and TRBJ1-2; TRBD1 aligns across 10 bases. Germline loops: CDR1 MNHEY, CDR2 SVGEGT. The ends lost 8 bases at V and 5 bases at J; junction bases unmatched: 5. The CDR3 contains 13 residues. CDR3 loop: CASRDRGTYGYTF. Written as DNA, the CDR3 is TGTGCCAGCCGGGACAGGGGAACTTATGGCTACACCTTC.

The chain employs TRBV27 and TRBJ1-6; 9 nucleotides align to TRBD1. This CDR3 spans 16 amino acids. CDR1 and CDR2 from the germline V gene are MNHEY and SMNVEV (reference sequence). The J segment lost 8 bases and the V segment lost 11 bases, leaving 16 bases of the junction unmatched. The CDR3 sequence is CACKETGTGIYSPLHF. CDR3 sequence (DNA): TGTGCCTGCAAGGAGACCGGGACAGGGATTTATTCACCCCTCCACTTT.

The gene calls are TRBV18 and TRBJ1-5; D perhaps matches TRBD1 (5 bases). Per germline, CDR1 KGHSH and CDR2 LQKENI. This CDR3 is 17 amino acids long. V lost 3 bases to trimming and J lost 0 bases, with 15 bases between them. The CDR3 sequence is CASSPFGAANSNQPQHF. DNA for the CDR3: TGTGCCAGCTCACCTTTTGGGGCAGCTAATAGCAATCAGCCCCAGCATTTT.

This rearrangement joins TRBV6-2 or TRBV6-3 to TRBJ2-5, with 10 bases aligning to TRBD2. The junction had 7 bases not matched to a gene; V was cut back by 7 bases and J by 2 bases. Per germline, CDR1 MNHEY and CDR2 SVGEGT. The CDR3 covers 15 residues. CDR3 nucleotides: TGTGCCAGCACCACGGGACTAGCGCGTCAAGAGACCCAGTACTTC. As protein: CASTTGLARQETQYF.

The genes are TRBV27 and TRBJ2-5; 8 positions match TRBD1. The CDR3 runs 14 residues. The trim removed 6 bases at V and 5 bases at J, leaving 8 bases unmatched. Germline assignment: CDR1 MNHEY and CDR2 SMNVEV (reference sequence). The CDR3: CASRRTGPVETQYF. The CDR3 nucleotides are TGTGCCAGCAGACGGACAGGGCCGGTGGAGACCCAGTACTTC.

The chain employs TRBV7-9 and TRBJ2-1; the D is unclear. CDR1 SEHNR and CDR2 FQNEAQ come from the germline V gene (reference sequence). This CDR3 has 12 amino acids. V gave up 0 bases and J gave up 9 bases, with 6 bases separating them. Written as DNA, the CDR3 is TGTGCCAGCAGCTTAGCGCTTCTTGAGCAGTTCTTC. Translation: CASSLALLEQFF.

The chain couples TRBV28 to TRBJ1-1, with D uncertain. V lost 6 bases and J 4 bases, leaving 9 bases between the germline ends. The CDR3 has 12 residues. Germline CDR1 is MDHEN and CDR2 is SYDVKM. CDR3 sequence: CASRSGPTEAFF. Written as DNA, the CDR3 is TGTGCCAGCAGATCAGGTCCCACTGAAGCTTTCTTT.

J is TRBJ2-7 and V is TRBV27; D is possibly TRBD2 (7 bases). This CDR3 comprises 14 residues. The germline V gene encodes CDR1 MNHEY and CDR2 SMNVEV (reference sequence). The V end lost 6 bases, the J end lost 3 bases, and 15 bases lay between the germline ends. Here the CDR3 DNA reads TGTGCCAGCAGGGGGGGGCGCCCCTTCTACGAGCAGTACTTC. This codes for CASRGGRPFYEQYF.

DNA of the CDR3: TGTGCCAGCAGTCCCTATGGGACAGGGGACAGGCGTCAGCCCCAGCATTTT. Translating it yields CASSPYGTGDRRQPQHF. The chain is built from TRBV28 and TRBJ1-5; 10 bases fit TRBD1. J was trimmed by 6 bases and V by 5 bases; bases with no gene match: 13. Germline V gives CDR1 MDHEN, CDR2 SYDVKM. CDR3 length: 17 amino acids.

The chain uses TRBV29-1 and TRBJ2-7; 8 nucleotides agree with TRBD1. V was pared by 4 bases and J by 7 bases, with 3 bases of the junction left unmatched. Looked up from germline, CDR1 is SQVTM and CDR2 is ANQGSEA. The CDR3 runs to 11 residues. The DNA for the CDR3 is TGCAGCGTTGCCCGGGACAGGGAGCAGTACTTC. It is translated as CSVARDREQYF.

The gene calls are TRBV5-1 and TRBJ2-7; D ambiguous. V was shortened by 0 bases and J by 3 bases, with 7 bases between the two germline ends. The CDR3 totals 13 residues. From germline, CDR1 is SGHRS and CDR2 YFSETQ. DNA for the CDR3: TGCGCCAGCAGCTTGGACTTCATCTACGAGCAGTACTTC. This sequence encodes CASSLDFIYEQYF.